The entry that follows covers one TCR beta chain sequence. V lost 0 bases to trimming and J lost 5 bases, with 8 bases between them. Germline V lookup: CDR1 SGHNT, CDR2 YYREEE (reference sequence). The CDR3 length is 14 residues. The data belong to a study of control samples from healthy donors and cancer patients. Sequencing was performed with immunoSEQ multiplex PCR; in TCRdb, only in-frame clones are kept and a portion is missing. This sample has about 38,000 clones, with 83% found just once. The TCR was taken from a woman aged 55 to 70 with lung cancer. V is TRBV5-4 and J is TRBJ1-4; no clear D. Specimen: PBMCs. The CDR3 region is CASSLVTSNEKLFF. Written as DNA, the CDR3 is TGTGCCAGCAGCTTGGTTACATCAAATGAAAAACTGTTTTTT.